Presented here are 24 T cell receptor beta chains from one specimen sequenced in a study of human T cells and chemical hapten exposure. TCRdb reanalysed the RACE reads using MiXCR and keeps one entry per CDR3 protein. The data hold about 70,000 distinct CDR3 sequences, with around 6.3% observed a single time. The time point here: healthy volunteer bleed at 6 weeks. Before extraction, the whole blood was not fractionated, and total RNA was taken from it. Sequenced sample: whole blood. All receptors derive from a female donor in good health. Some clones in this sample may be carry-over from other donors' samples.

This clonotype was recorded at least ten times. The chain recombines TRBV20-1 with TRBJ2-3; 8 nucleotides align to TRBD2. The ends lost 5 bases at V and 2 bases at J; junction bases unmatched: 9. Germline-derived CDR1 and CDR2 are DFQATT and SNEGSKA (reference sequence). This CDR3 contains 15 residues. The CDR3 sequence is CSAATGTSLTDTQYF. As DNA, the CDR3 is TGCAGTGCTGCCACCGGGACTAGTCTCACAGATACGCAGTATTTT.

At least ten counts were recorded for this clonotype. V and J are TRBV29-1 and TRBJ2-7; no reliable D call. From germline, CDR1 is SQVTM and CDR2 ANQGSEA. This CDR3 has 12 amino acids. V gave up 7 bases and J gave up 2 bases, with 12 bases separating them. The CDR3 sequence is CSAALGPYEQYF. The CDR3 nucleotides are TGCAGCGCCGCCTTGGGCCCCTACGAGCAGTACTTC.

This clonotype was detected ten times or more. CDR3 in amino acids: CASSDSYTTGELFF. The CDR3, as DNA: TGTGCCAGCAGTGACTCCTACACCACCGGGGAGCTGTTTTTT. The chain uses TRBV6-4 and TRBJ2-2, with D unresolved. The CDR3 is made up of 14 amino acids. The germline V and J ends were trimmed by 0 bases and 4 bases, with 6 bases remaining between them. Germline values: CDR1 MRHNA, CDR2 SNTAGT.

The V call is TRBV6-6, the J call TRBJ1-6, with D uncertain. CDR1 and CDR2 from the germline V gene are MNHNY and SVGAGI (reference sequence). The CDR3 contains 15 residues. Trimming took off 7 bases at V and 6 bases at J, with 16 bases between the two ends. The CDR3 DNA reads TGTGCCAGCAAACTGACGCCCGCTGGTAATTCACCCCTCCACTTT. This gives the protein CASKLTPAGNSPLHF.

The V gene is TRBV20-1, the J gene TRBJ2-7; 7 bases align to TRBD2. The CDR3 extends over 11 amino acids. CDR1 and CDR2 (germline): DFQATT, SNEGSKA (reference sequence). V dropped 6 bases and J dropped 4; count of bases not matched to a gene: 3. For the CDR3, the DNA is TGCAGTGCCCGTAGCGGGTACGAGCAGTACTTC. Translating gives CSARSGYEQYF.

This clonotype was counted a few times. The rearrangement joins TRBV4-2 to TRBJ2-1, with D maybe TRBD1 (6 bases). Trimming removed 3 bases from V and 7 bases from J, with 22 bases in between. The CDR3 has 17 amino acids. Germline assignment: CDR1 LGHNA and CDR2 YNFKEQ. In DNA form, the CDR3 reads TGTGCCAGCAGCCAGGTGGTGGGGCAGGGGATAGTGAATGAGCAGTTCTTC. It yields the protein CASSQVVGQGIVNEQFF.

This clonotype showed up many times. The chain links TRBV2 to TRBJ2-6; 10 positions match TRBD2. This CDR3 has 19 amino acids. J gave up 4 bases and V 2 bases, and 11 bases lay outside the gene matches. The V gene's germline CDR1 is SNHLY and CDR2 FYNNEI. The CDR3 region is CASSESRLAGMAGANVLTF. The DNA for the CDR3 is TGTGCCAGCAGTGAATCTAGACTAGCGGGTATGGCCGGGGCCAACGTCCTGACTTTC.

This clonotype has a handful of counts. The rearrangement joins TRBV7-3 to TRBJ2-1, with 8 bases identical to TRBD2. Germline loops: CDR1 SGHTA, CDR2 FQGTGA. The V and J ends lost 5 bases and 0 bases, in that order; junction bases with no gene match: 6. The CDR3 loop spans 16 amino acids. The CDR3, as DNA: TGTGCCAGCAGCCCCTTAGCGGGAAGCTCCTACAATGAGCAGTTCTTC. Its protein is CASSPLAGSSYNEQFF.

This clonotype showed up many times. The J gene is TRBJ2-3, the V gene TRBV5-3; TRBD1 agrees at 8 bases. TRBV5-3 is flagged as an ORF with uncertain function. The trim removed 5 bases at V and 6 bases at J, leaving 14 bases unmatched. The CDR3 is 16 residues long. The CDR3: CARRKDRGRWLDTQYF. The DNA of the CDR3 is TGTGCCAGAAGAAAAGACAGGGGTCGGTGGTTGGATACGCAGTATTTT.

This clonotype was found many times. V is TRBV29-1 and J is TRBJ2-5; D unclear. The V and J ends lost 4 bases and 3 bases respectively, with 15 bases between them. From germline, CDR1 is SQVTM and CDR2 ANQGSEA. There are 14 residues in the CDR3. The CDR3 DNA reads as TGCAGCGTTGTATTCTTGGCTAAAGAAGAGACCCAGTACTTC. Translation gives CSVVFLAKEETQYF.

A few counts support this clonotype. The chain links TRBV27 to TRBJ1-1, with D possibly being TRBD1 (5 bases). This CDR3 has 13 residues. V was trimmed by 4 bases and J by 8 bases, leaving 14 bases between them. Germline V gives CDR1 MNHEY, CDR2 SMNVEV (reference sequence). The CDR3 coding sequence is TGTGCCAGCAGTTCCCGGACAACTCAGGAAGCTTTCTTT. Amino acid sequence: CASSSRTTQEAFF.

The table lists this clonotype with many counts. The CDR3 DNA is TGTGCCACCGAAAAATCACTCGGGACTAGCGGATACAATGAGCAGTTCTTC. Translating gives CATEKSLGTSGYNEQFF. J is TRBJ2-1 and V is TRBV10-3; 11 bases map to TRBD2. Trimming took 10 bases from V and 4 from J; bases not matched to a gene: 15. The length of the CDR3 is 17 residues. Germline V lookup: CDR1 ENHRY, CDR2 SYGVKD.

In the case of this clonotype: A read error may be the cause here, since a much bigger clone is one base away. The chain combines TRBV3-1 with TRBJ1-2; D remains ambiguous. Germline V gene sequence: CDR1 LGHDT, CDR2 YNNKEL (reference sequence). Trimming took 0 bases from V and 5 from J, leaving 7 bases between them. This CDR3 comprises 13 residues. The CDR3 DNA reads TGTGCCAGCAGCCAAGATACCGGATATGGCTACACCTTC. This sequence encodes CASSQDTGYGYTF. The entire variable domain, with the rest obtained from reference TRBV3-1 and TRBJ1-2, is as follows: DTAVSQTPKYLVTQMGNDKSIKCEQNLGHDTMYWYKQDSKKFLKIMFSYNNKELIINETVPNRFSPKSPDKAHLNLHINSLELGDSAVYFCASSQDTGYGYTFGSGTRLTVV.

CDR3 loop: CASSYGPPGTGGGDQYF. The CDR3 DNA follows: TGTGCCAGCAGCTACGGCCCGCCCGGGACAGGGGGCGGTGATCAGTACTTC. J is TRBJ2-7 and V is TRBV13; 12 bases line up with TRBD1. CDR3 length: 17 residues. J lost 10 bases, V lost 4 bases, and 17 bases had no gene match. From germline, CDR1 is PRHDT and CDR2 FYEKMQ (reference sequence).

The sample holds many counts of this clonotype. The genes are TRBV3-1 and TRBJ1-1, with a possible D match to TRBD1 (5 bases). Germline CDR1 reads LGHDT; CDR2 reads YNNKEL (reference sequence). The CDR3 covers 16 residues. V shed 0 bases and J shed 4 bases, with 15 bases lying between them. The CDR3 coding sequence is TGTGCCAGCAGCCAAGATTCCAGGGCTAAGGGCACTGAAGCTTTCTTT. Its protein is CASSQDSRAKGTEAFF. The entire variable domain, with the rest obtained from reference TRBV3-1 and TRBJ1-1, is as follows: DTAVSQTPKYLVTQMGNDKSIKCEQNLGHDTMYWYKQDSKKFLKIMFSYNNKELIINETVPNRFSPKSPDKAHLNLHINSLELGDSAVYFCASSQDSRAKGTEAFFGQGTRLTVV.

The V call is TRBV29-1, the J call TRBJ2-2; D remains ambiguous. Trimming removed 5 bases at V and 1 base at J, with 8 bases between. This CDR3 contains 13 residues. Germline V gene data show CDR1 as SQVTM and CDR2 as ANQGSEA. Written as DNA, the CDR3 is TGCAGCGTTTGGATAGGGAACACCGGGGAGCTGTTTTTT. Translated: CSVWIGNTGELFF.

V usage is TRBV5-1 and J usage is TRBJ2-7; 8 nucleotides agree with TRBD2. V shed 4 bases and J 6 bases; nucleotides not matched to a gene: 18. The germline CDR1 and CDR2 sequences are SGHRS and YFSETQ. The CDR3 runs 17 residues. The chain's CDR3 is CASSPGGSGSARPEQYF. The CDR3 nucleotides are TGCGCCAGCAGCCCGGGAGGAAGCGGGAGCGCCCGGCCCGAGCAGTACTTC. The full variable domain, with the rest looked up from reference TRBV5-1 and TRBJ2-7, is KAGVTQTPRYLIKTRGQQVTLSCSPISGHRSVSWYQQTPGQGLQFLFEYFSETQRNKGNFPGRFSGRQFSNSRSEMNVSTLELGDSALYLCASSPGGSGSARPEQYFGPGTRLTVT.

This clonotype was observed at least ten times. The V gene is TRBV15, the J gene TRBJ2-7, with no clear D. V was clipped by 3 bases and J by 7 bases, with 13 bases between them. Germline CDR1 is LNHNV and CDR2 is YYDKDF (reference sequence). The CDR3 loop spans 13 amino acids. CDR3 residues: CATSRGPIVEQYF. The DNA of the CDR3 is TGTGCCACCAGCAGGGGTCCCATCGTGGAGCAGTACTTC.

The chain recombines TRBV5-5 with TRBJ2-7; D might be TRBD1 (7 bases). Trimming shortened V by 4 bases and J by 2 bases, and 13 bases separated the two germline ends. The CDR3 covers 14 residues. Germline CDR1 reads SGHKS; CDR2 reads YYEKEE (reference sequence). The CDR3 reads CASSAGTATYEQYF. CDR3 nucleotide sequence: TGTGCCAGCAGCGCGGGGACAGCCACCTACGAGCAGTACTTC.

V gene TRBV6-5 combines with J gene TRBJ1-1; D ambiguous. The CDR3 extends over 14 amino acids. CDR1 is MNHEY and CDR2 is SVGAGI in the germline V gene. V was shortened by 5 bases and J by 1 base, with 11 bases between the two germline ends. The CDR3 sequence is CASSRAVGNTEAFF. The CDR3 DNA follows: TGTGCCAGCAGTCGTGCGGTGGGGAACACTGAAGCTTTCTTT.

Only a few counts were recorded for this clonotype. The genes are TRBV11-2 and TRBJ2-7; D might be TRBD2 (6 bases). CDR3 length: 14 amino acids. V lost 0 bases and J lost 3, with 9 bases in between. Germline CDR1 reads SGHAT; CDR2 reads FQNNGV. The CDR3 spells CASSLEASDYEQYF. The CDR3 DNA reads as TGTGCCAGCAGCTTAGAAGCTAGCGACTACGAGCAGTACTTC.

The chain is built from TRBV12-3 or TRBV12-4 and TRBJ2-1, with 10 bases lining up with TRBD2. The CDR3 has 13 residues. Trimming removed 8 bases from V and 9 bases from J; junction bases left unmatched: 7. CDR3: CASLAGGPGEQFF. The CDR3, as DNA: TGTGCCAGCTTAGCGGGAGGTCCCGGTGAGCAGTTCTTC.

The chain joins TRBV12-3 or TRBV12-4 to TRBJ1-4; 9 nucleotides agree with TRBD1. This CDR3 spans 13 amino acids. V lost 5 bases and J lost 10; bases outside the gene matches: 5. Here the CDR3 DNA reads TGTGCCAGCAGTACCGGGACAGGGTTAAAACTGTTTTTT. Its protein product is CASSTGTGLKLFF.

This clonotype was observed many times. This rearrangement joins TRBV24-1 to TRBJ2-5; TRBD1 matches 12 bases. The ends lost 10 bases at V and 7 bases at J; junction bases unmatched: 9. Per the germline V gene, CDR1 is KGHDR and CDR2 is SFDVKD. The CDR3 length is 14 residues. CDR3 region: CATMGQGAAGTQYF. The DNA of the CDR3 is TGTGCCACGATGGGACAGGGGGCGGCCGGGACCCAGTACTTC.